This entry describes one T cell receptor (beta chain). The antigen remains undetermined. Repeated repertoire sampling spanned the course of chemoradiotherapy. This sample stems from a study of chemoradiotherapy in HPV16-positive cancers. Whole-study context: Candidate HPV-specific T-cell clones and common TCR motifs came from functional assays in a couple of HPV16-positive patients. Whole-study results and caveats: Candidate HPV-specific clones and E7-related TCR motifs grew in tumor during treatment. Functional assays defining HPV-specific T cells used only two HPV16-positive patients.

The method was immunoSEQ multiplex PCR; TCRdb's version includes in-frame clones alone and lacks a portion of them. The sample consists of a few thousand clones, 80% to 90% of them appearing once. The germline gives CDR1 LGHNA, CDR2 YNFKEQ. The germline V and J ends were trimmed by 5 bases and 6 bases, with 20 bases remaining between them. The CDR3 sequence is 15 residues long. The chain is built from TRBV4-2 and TRBJ2-7; a possible D gene is TRBD1 (5 bases). The receptor was isolated from a human donor with HPV-associated anogenital cancer. This specimen consisted of tumor tissue, obtained from a patient who underwent chemoradiotherapy. DNA of the CDR3: TGTGCCAGCAGCACGTCCCAGGGCAGGGAAGGCGAGCAGTACTTC. Its protein product is CASSTSQGREGEQYF.